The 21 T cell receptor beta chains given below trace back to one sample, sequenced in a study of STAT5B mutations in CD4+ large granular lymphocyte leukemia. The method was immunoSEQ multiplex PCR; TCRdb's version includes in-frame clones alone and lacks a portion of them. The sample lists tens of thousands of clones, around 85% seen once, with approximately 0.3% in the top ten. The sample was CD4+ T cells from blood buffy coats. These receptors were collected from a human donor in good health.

CDR3: CASSQDFGLAGGSPPETQYF. The CDR3 DNA follows: TGCGCCAGCAGCCAAGATTTTGGCCTAGCGGGGGGGAGCCCGCCAGAGACCCAGTACTTC. The chain combines TRBV4-3 with TRBJ2-5, with TRBD2 identical over 12 bases. Germline V gives CDR1 LGHNA, CDR2 YSLEER. CDR3 length: 20 amino acids. V lost 0 bases to trimming and J lost 4 bases; unmatched junction nucleotides: 15.

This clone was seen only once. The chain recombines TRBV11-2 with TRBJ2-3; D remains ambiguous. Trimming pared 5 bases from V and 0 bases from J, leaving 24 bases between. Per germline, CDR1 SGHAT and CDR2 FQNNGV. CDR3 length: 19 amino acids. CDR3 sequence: CASSRIRTSSFASTDTQYF. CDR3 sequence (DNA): TGTGCCAGCAGCCGAATTAGGACGTCGTCGTTCGCTAGCACAGATACGCAGTATTTT.

The CDR3 region is CASSLYGQSKNQPQHF. The CDR3 bases are TGTGCCAGCAGCCTATACGGACAGTCGAAAAATCAGCCCCAGCATTTT. The rearrangement links TRBV7-2 to TRBJ1-5; D perhaps matches TRBD1 (6 bases). V was trimmed by 5 bases and J by 4 bases, leaving 18 bases between them. Germline CDR1 reads SGHTA; CDR2 reads FQGNSA. CDR3 length: 16 residues. The entire variable domain, with the rest obtained from reference TRBV7-2 and TRBJ1-5, is as follows: GAGVSQSPSNKVTEKGKDVELRCDPISGHTALYWYRQSLGQGLEFLIYFQGNSAPDKSGLPSDRFSAERTGGSVSTLTIQRTQQEDSAVYLCASSLYGQSKNQPQHFGDGTRLSIL.

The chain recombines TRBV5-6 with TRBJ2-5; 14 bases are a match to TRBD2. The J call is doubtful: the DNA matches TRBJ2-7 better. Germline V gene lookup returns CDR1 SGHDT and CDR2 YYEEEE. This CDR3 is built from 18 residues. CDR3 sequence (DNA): TGTGCCAGCAGCTCCACCGGGACTAGCGGGAGTACCTCCTACGAGCAGTACTTC. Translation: CASSSTGTSGSTSYEQYF.

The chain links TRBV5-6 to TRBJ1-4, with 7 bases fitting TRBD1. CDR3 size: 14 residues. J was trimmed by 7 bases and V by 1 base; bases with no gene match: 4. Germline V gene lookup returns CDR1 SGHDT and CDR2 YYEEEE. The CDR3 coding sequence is TGTGCCAGCAGCTTGTGGGACAGTTTTGAAAAACTGTTTTTT. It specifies CASSLWDSFEKLFF.

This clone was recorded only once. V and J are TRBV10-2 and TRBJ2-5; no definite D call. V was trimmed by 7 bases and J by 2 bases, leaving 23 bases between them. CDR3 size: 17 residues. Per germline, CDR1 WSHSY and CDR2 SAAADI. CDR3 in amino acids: CASTKGVGGNMQETQYF. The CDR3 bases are TGCGCCAGCACTAAAGGAGTAGGTGGGAACATGCAAGAGACCCAGTACTTC.

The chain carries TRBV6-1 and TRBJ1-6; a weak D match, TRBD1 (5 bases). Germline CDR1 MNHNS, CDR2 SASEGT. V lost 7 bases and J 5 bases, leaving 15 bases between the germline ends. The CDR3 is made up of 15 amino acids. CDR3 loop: CASTRRGGDNSPLHF. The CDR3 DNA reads TGTGCCAGCACCAGACGGGGGGGGGATAATTCACCCCTCCACTTT.

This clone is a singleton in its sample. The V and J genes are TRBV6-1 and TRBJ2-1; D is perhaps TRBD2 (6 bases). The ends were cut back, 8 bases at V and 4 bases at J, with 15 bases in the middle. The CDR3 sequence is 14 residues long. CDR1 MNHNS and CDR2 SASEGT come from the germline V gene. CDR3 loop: CASSGLATYNEQFF. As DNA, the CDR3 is TGTGCCAGCTCTGGCCTAGCGACTTACAATGAGCAGTTCTTC.

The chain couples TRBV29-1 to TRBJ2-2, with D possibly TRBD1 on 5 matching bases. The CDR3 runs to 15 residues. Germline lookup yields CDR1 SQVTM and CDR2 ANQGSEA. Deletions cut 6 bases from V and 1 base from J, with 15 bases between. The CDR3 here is CSVAGSSLNTGELFF. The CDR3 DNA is TGCAGCGTGGCAGGGTCTTCCTTGAACACCGGGGAGCTGTTTTTT.

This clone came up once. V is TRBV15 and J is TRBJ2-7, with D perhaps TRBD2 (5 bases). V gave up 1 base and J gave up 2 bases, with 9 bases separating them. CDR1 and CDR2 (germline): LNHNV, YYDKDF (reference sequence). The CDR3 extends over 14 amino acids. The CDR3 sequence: CATSRAGETYEQYF. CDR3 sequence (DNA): TGTGCCACCAGCAGAGCCGGGGAAACCTACGAGCAGTACTTC.

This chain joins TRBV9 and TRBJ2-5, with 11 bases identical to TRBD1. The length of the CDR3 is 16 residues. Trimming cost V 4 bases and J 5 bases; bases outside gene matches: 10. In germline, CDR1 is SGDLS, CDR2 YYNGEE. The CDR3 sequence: CASSLRTGGQWETQYF. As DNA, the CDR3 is TGTGCCAGCAGCCTTCGGACAGGGGGCCAGTGGGAGACCCAGTACTTC.

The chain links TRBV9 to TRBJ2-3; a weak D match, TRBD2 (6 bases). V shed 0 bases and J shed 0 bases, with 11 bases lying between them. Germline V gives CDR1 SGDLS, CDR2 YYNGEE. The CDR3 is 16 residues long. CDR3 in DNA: TGTGCCAGCAGCGTAGCTGGGGGGTATAGCACAGATACGCAGTATTTT. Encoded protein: CASSVAGGYSTDTQYF.

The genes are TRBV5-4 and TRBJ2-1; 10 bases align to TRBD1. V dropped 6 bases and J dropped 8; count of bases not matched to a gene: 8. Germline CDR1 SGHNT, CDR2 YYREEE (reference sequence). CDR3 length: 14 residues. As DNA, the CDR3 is TGTGCCAGCACGTATGGGACAGGGGCCTATGAGCAGTTCTTC. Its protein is CASTYGTGAYEQFF.

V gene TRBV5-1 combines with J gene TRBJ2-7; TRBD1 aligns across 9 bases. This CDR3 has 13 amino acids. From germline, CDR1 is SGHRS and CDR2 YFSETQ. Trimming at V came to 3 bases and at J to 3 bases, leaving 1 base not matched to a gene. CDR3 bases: TGCGCCAGCAGCTCGACAGGGGGCTACGAGCAGTACTTC. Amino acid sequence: CASSSTGGYEQYF.

The CDR3 sequence: CASSPPGNTGELFF. CDR3 DNA sequence: TGTGCCAGCAGCCCTCCGGGGAACACCGGGGAGCTGTTTTTT. This chain links TRBV5-4 with TRBJ2-2; no clear D gene. V was pared by 4 bases and J by 1 base, with 8 bases between. Germline V lookup: CDR1 SGHNT, CDR2 YYREEE (reference sequence). CDR3 length equals 14 residues.

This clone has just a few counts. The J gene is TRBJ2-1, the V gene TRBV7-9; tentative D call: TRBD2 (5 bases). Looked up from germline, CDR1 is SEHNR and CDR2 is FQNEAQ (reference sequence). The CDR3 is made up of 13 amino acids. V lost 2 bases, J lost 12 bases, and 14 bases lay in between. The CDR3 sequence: CASSLIGGEGQFF. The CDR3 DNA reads TGTGCCAGCAGCTTAATTGGCGGTGAGGGGCAGTTCTTC.

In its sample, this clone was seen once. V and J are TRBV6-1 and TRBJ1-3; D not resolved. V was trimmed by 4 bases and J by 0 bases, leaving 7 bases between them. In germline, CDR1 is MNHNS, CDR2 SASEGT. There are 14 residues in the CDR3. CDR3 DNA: TGTGCCAGCAGTGCGCTGCTCTCTGGAAACACCATATATTTT. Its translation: CASSALLSGNTIYF.

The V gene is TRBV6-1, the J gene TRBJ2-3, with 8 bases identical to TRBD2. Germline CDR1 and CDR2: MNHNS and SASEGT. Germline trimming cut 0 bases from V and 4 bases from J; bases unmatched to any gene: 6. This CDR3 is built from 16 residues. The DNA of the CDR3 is TGTGCCAGCAGTGAAGCGCCCAGCGGGAGATCAGATACGCAGTATTTT. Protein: CASSEAPSGRSDTQYF.

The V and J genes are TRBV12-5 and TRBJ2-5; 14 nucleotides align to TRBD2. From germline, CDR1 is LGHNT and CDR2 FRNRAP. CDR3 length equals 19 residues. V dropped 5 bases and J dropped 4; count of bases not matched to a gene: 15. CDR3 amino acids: CASGAPSGTSGSDGETQYF. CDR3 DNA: TGTGCTAGTGGTGCCCCCTCCGGGACTAGCGGGAGTGATGGAGAGACCCAGTACTTC.

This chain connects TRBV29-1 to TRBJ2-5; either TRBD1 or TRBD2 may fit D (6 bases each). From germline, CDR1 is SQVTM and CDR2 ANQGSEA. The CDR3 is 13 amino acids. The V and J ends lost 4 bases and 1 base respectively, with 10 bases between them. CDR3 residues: CSVVTGAQETQYF. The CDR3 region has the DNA TGCAGCGTTGTAACGGGGGCCCAAGAGACCCAGTACTTC.

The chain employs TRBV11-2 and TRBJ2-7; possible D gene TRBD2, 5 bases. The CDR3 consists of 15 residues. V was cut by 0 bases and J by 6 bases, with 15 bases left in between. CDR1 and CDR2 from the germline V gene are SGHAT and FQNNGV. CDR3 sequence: CASSLEGGLSREQYF. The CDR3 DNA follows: TGTGCCAGCAGCTTAGAAGGCGGGCTATCGCGCGAGCAGTACTTC.